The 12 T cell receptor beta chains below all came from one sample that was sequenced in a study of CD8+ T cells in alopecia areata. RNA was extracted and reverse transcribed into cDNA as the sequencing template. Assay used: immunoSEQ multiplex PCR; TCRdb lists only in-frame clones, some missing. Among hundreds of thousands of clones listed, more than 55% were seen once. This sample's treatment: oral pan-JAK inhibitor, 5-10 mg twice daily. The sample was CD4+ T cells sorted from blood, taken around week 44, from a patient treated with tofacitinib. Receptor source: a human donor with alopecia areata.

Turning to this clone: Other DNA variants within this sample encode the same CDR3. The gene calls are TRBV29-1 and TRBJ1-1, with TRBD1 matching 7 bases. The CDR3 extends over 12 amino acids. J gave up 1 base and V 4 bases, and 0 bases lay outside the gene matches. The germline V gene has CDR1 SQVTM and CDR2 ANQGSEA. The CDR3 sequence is CSVGTGNTEAFF. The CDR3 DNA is TGCAGCGTTGGGACAGGGAACACTGAAGCTTTCTTT.

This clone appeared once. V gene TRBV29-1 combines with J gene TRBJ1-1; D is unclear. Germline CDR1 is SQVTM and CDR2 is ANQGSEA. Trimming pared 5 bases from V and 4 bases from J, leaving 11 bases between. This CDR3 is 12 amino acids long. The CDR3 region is CSVHGLRTEAFF. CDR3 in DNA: TGCAGCGTTCATGGCCTTCGCACTGAAGCTTTCTTT.

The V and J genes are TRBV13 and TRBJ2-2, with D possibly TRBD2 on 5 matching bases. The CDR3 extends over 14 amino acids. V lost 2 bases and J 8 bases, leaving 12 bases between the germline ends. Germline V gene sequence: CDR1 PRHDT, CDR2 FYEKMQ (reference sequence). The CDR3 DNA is TGTGCCAGCAGCTTAAATCGGGGAATTGGGGAGCTGTTTTTT. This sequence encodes CASSLNRGIGELFF.

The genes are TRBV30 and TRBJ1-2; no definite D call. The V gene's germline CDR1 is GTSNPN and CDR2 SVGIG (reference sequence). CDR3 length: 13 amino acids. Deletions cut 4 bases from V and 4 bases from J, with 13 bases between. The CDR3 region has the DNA TGTGCCTGGACATCTAAGGGTGGCTATGGCTACACCTTC. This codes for CAWTSKGGYGYTF.

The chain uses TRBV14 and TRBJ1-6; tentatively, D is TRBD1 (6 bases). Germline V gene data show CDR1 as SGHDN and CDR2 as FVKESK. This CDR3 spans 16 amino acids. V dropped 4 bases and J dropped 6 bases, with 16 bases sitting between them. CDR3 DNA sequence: TGTGCCAGCAGCCCAACACAGGGCGCGATTAATTCACCCCTCCACTTT. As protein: CASSPTQGAINSPLHF.

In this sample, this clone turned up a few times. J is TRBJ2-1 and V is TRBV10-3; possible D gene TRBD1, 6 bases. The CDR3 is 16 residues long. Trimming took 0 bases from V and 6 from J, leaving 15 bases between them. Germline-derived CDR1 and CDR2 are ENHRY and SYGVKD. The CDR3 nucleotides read TGTGCCATCAGTGAGTCGGGGGCGGAACGGGGCAATGAGCAGTTCTTC. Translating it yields CAISESGAERGNEQFF.

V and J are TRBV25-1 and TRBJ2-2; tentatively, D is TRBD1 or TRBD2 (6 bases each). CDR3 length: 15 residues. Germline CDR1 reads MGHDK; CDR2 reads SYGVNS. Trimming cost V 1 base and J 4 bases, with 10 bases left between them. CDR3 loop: CASSELGGRTGELFF. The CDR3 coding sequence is TGTGCCAGCAGTGAATTAGGGGGGCGCACCGGGGAGCTGTTTTTT.

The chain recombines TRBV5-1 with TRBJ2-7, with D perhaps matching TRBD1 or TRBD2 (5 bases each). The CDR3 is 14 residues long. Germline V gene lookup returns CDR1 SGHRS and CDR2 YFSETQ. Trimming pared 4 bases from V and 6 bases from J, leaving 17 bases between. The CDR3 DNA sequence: TGCGCCAGCAGCCTTCATTCCGGGGCCGGCGAGCAGTACTTC. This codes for CASSLHSGAGEQYF.

This chain's CDR3 is CATSREKGAVETQYF. The CDR3 DNA follows: TGTGCCACCAGCAGAGAGAAGGGGGCAGTGGAGACCCAGTACTTC. The chain combines TRBV15 with TRBJ2-5; 7 bases agree with TRBD1. The V gene end was trimmed by 0 bases and the J gene end by 5 bases; junction bases not matched to a gene: 6. Germline CDR1 LNHNV, CDR2 YYDKDF (reference sequence). The CDR3 is 15 amino acids.

The CDR3 spells CATSRDPTATGELFF. The CDR3 coding sequence is TGTGCCACCAGCAGAGATCCGACAGCCACCGGGGAGCTGTTTTTT. This chain connects TRBV15 to TRBJ2-2; D might be TRBD1 (5 bases). The V gene lost 0 bases and the J gene lost 4 bases, with 9 bases spanning the gap. The CDR3 is made up of 15 amino acids. The germline V gene has CDR1 LNHNV and CDR2 YYDKDF (reference sequence). Full variable domain (missing parts from reference TRBV15 and TRBJ2-2): DAMVIQNPRYQVTQFGKPVTLSCSQTLNHNVMYWYQQKSSQAPKLLFHYYDKDFNNEADTPDNFQSRRPNTSFCFLDIRSPGLGDTAMYLCATSRDPTATGELFFGEGSRLTVL.

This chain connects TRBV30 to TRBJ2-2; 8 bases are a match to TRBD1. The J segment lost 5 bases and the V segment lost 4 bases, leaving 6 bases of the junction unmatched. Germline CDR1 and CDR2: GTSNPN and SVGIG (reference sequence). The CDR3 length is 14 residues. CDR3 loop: CAWIDRGWTGELFF. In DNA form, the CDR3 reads TGTGCCTGGATCGACAGGGGTTGGACCGGGGAGCTGTTTTTT.

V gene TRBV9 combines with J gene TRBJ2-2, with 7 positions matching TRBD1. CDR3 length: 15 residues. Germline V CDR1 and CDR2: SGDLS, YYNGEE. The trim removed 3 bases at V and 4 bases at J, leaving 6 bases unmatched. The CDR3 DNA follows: TGTGCCAGCAGCGCATCACAGGGGAGCACCGGGGAGCTGTTTTTT. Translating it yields CASSASQGSTGELFF. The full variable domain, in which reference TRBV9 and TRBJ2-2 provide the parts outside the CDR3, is DSGVTQTPKHLITATGQRVTLRCSPRSGDLSVYWYQQSLDQGLQFLIQYYNGEERAKGNILERFSAQQFPDLHSELNLSSLELGDSALYFCASSASQGSTGELFFGEGSRLTVL.